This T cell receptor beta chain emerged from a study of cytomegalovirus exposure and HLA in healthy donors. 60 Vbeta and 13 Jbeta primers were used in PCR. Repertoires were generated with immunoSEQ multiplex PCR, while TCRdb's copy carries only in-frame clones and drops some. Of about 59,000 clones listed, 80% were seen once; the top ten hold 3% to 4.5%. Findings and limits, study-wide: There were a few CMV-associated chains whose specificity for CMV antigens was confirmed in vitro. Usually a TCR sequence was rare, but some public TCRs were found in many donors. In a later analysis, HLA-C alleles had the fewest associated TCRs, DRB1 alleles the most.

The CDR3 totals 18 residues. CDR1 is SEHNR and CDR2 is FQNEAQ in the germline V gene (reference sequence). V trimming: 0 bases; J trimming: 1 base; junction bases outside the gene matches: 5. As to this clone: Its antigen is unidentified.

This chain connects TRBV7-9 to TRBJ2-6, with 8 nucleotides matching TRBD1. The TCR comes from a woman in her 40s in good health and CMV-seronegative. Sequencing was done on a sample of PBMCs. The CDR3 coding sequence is TGTGCCAGCAGCTTAGCTCCAGGGGGCTCTTCTGGGGCCAACGTCCTGACTTTC. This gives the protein CASSLAPGGSSGANVLTF.